This T cell receptor (beta chain) was captured in a study of CD8+ T cells in alopecia areata. Overall study results and limits: Lesional scalp, notably in alopecia totalis/universalis, had clonality above that of normal scalp. Tofacitinib yielded significantly lower scalp clonality and fewer expanded CD8+ clones among the top 100.

Germline lookup yields CDR1 SGDLS and CDR2 YYNGEE. The CDR3 loop spans 13 amino acids. V was clipped by 0 bases and J by 3 bases, with 7 bases between them. Following RNA extraction, reverse transcription yielded cDNA that acted as the sequencing template. Sequencing was performed with immunoSEQ multiplex PCR; in TCRdb, only in-frame clones are kept and a portion is missing. The sample contains over 100,000 clones, roughly three fifths of which appear only once. A word on this clone: What it recognizes is unknown. Other DNA sequences within the sample encode an identical CDR3.

Treatment of the sample: oral pan-JAK inhibitor, 5-10 mg twice daily. V usage is TRBV9 and J usage is TRBJ2-7; D is perhaps TRBD1 (6 bases). The sample here was CD8+ T cells sorted from blood, taken at week 24, from a patient treated with tofacitinib. This TCR was recovered from a human donor with alopecia areata. Here the CDR3 DNA reads TGTGCCAGCAGCGTAGGACAGGACTACGAGCAGTACTTC. Translating gives CASSVGQDYEQYF.